This T cell receptor (beta chain) was recorded in a study of CD8 T cells in Susac syndrome. Study-level information: Clinically active disease was present in over 5 of the sequenced Susac syndrome patients. Eight of these patients were in remission.

Regarding this clonotype: Its antigen is currently unknown.

Random hexamers were used to reverse transcribe the RNA input (about 0.5 to 1 ug). MiXCR, applied by TCRdb to the immunoSEQ multiplex PCR reads, yields one record per CDR3 protein. Here the sample spans 130,000 or so distinct CDR3 sequences, 96% being singletons. Trimming took off 5 bases at V and 3 bases at J, with 25 bases between the two ends. This CDR3 contains 17 residues. Germline CDR1 DFQATT, CDR2 SNEGSKA (reference sequence). Notes on the study in general: It was acknowledged in the study that the number of individuals who were included in its TCR sequencing and HLA analysis was relatively small.

The genes are TRBV20-1 and TRBJ2-5; D might be TRBD1 (6 bases). The receptor's source is a human donor with Susac syndrome. Sequenced input: CD4+ T cells from PBMCs. DNA of the CDR3: TGCAGTGCTCTTTGGGTCAGGGGCGAGTGGGGGAAAGAGACCCAGTACTTC. Residues: CSALWVRGEWGKETQYF.